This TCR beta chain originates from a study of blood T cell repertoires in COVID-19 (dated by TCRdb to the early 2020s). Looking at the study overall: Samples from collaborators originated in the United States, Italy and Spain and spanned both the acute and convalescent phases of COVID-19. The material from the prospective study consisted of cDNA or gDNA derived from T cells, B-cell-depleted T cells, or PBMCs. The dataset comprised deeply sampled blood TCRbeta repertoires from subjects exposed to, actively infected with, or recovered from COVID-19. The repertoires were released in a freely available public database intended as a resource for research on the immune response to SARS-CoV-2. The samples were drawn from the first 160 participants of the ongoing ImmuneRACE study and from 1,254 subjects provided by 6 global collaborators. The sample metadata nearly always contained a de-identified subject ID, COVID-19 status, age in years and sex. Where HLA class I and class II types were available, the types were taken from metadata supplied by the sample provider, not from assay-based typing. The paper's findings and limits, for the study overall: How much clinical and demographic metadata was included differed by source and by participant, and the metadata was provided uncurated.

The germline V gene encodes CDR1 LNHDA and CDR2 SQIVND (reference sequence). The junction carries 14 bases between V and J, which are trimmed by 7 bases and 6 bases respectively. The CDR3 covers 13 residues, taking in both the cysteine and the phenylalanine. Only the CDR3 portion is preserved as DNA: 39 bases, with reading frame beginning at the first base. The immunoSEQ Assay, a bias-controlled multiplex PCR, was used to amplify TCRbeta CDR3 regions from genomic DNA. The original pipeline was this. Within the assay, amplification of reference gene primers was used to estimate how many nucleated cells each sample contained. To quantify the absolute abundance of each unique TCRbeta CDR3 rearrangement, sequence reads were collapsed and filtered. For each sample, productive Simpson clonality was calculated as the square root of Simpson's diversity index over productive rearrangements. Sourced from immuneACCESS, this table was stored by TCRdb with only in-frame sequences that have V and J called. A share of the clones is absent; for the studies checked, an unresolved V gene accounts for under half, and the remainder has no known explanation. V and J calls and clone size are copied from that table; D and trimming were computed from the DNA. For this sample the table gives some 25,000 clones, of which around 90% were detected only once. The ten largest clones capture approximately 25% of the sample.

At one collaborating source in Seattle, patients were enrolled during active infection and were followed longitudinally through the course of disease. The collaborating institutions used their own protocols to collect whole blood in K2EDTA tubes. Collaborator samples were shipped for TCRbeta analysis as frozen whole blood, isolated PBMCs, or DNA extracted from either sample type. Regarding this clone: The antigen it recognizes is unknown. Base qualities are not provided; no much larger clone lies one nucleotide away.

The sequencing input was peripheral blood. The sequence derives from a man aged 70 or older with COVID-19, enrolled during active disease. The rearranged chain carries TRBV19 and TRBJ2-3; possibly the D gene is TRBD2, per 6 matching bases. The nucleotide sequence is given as TGTGCCAGTACTCGATCGGGGGTGGATACGCAGTATTTT. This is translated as CASTRSGVDTQYF. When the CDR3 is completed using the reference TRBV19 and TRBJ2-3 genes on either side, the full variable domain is DGGITQSPKYLFRKEGQNVTLSCEQNLNHDAMYWYRQDPGQGLRLIYYSQIVNDFQKGDIAEGYSVSREKKESFPLTVTSAQKNPTAFYLCASTRSGVDTQYFGPGTRLTVL.